This T cell receptor (beta chain) was captured in a study of chemoradiotherapy in HPV16-positive cancers. Regarding the study as a whole: The functional HPV-specific definition rests on just a couple of HPV16-positive patients. During treatment, candidate HPV-specific clones and E7-related motifs expanded in tumor. For HPV16-positive patients, expanding HPV-responsive T cells associated with longer recurrence-free survival.

Trimming cost V 5 bases and J 11 bases, with 13 bases left between them. Germline CDR1 reads SGHTA; CDR2 reads FQGNSA. This CDR3 has 13 amino acids. On this clone: What it binds is not known.

Over chemoradiotherapy, repertoires were sampled more than once. The assay was immunoSEQ multiplex PCR, and TCRdb's table has in-frame clones only and misses some. The top ten hold 9% to 15% of the sample, which has some 1,300 clones, around 80% seen once. The sequenced sample was tumor tissue, obtained from a patient who underwent chemoradiotherapy. This sequence originates from a human donor with HPV-associated anogenital cancer. The V call is TRBV7-2, the J call TRBJ1-6; no firm D call. CDR3 protein: CASSPPRSPPLHF. The CDR3 DNA reads as TGTGCCAGCAGCCCCCCTCGAAGTCCACCCCTCCACTTT.